The clone carrying this T cell receptor (beta chain) showed up just a few times. What it binds is unknown. The junction shows a germline mismatch at one end, possibly a read error. With a constant-region primer, TCR beta cDNA was made from approximately 500 ng of total RNA. Sequencing libraries for TCR beta derived from three nested multiplex PCR rounds that used slightly modified ARM-PCR. Two initial PCR rounds of approximately 10 cycles each paired TRBV1-TRBV30 forward primers with a C-beta reverse primer. TCRdb itself ran the multiplex PCR reads through MiXCR, one entry per CDR3 protein. In the table there are 40,000 to 60,000 distinct CDR3 sequences, about 68% of which are singletons. This sample stems from a study of tumor-infiltrating lymphocytes in primary liver carcinoma. Looking at the study overall: Participating patients were men and women between 30 and 69 years old. Tumor lesions were T1-T3 N0M0 and spanned about 4.2 to 11 cm.

DNA and RNA were both co-extracted from 20-30 mg of bulk tissue that had not been sorted. The germline V gene encodes CDR1 SQVTM and CDR2 ANQGSEA. This CDR3 comprises 11 residues. Study-level results: Tumor-adjacent and tumor-blood pairs shared a smaller degree of overlap than tumor region pairs.

This TCR was sampled from a man aged 35-49 years with primary liver carcinoma and hepatitis B virus infection. This rearrangement joins TRBV29-1 to TRBJ1-1; D gene ambiguous. Sequencing was done on a sample of liver tumor tissue from sampling region 3. Stated subset: tumor region T3, left-lateral pole. The CDR3 loop is CSVIWDEKVFF. CDR3 bases: TGTAGCGTCATTTGGGATGAAAAAGTTTTCTTT.